This is a list of T cell receptor beta chains from one sample in a study of OX40 agonist ivuxolimab in advanced cancers. TCRdb's table, derived via immunoSEQ multiplex PCR, lists solely in-frame clones and lacks some. The data hold some 52,000 clones, with over 70% observed a single time. The source was CD4+ or CD8+ T cells sorted from blood, collected in a trial of the OX40 agonist ivuxolimab. These TCRs come from an adult with an advanced solid tumor such as melanoma, head and neck, liver or kidney cancer. CDR3s leave out the opening cysteine and the closing phenylalanine or tryptophan.

v_call	j_call	cdr3_aa
TRBV9	TRBJ1-4	ASSPGQGGREKLF
TRBV5-4	TRBJ1-1	ASSARQVLNTEAF
TRBV27	TRBJ2-3	ASSLDLLAASTDTQY
TRBV25-1	TRBJ2-6	ASSRAGGVSGANVLT
TRBV10-3	TRBJ1-2	AISAQGGVYGYT
TRBV7-8	TRBJ2-1	ASSLVGRVSGNEQF
TRBV7-2	TRBJ2-2	ASSLAGDGTGELF
TRBV7-9	TRBJ2-3	ASSLPDTDTQY
TRBV5-8	TRBJ1-6	ASSRGPDPLH
TRBV4-2	TRBJ2-7	ASSQDRASGSYEQY
TRBV14	TRBJ2-7	ASSRALVYEQY
TRBV11-2	TRBJ2-5	ASSPRQGATETQY
TRBV2	TRBJ2-5	ASSDVFLGATQY
TRBV5-4	TRBJ2-5	ASSYDLGTSGVQETQY
TRBV30	TRBJ1-6	AWSVRLSSYNSPLH
TRBV6-4	TRBJ1-2	ASSDFQAGSGDNYGYT
TRBV28	TRBJ1-2	ASSLSRDSYT
TRBV13	TRBJ2-2	ASSLRLPGELF
TRBV13	TRBJ2-2	ASSLGLRGLDTGELF
TRBV5-1	TRBJ2-1	ASSTIPTSGRDREQF
TRBV11-2	TRBJ2-3	ASSLGLAGGPRDTQY
TRBV7-9	TRBJ2-3	ASSGRDTQY
TRBV28	TRBJ2-1	ASSLLDSLSYNEQF
TRBV6-1	TRBJ2-5	ASDRDRGGETQY
TRBV2	TRBJ2-1	ASIRGPSGGNEQF
TRBV2	TRBJ1-1	ASSENIGTGGTGAF
TRBV7-2	TRBJ2-7	ASSKGAGYYEQY
TRBV28	TRBJ2-7	ASSDRTHVYEQY
TRBV18	TRBJ2-3	ASSPKREPRTDTQY
TRBV4-1	TRBJ1-2	ASSQLKVLGTRIYYGYT
TRBV27	TRBJ1-2	ASSPLSPYGYT
TRBV18	TRBJ2-1	ASSPFVAGGQNSYNEQF
TRBV10-2	TRBJ1-2	ASSLPTRGDYGYT
TRBV7-2	TRBJ1-2	ASSRDRYSYGYT
TRBV7-9	TRBJ2-5	ASAYLQGNGETQY
TRBV6-5	TRBJ2-7	ASSYSAGASYEQY
TRBV5-4	TRBJ2-7	ASSLLAGGGYEQY
TRBV6-1	TRBJ2-3	ASRMTPGHTDTQY
TRBV5-1	TRBJ2-7	ASSRGLAGGLYEQY
TRBV28	TRBJ2-5	ASSKAGTQY
TRBV11-2	TRBJ2-7	ASSLGTSGSQY
TRBV5-5	TRBJ1-1	ASSLYWGSTEAF
TRBV9	TRBJ1-1	ASSVVGQGHTEAF
TRBV6-5	TRBJ1-3	ASRPTGANTIY
TRBV4-3	TRBJ2-3	ASSQASGSADTQY
TRBV4-3	TRBJ1-5	ASSQGWASGILNSNQPQH
TRBV4-1	TRBJ2-3	ASSQVGTGGKDTQY
TRBV4-1	TRBJ1-4	ASSRWTQGENEKLF
TRBV7-6	TRBJ2-5	ASSLGSGQGETQY